These 14 T cell receptor beta chains were sequenced from one sample in a study of identical twins. TCRdb fed the 5' RACE reads into MiXCR, producing one record per CDR3 protein. The table includes more than 400,000 distinct CDR3 sequences, roughly 15% detected once. These same data were also listed under a study on yellow fever vaccine responses in identical twins.

Input material: CD4+ T cells sorted from blood. All receptors derive from a young woman in good health.

There are a few counts of this clonotype. The chain combines TRBV11-3 with TRBJ2-1, with 9 bases lining up with TRBD2. Germline CDR1 and CDR2: SGHNT and YENEEA. V lost 5 bases to trimming and J lost 1 base; unmatched junction nucleotides: 3. This CDR3 comprises 15 residues. CDR3 in DNA: TGTGCCAGCAGCATTAGCGGGGGTTCCTACAATGAGCAGTTCTTC. Its translation: CASSISGGSYNEQFF.

A few counts support this clonotype. The chain recombines TRBV2 with TRBJ1-5; the D is unclear. Trimming cost V 8 bases and J 9 bases, with 5 bases left between them. The CDR3 has 9 amino acids. Germline CDR1 SNHLY, CDR2 FYNNEI. The CDR3 spells CASGRPQHF. The CDR3 coding sequence is TGTGCCAGCGGGAGGCCCCAGCATTTT.

V is TRBV27 and J is TRBJ2-1, with D unresolved. Per germline, CDR1 MNHEY and CDR2 SMNVEV (reference sequence). The CDR3 covers 14 residues. V lost 1 base, J lost 9 bases, and 13 bases lay in between. This CDR3 is CASSLLVGWGEQFF. The CDR3 DNA is TGTGCCAGCAGTTTATTAGTTGGTTGGGGTGAGCAGTTCTTC.

The V and J genes are TRBV5-1 and TRBJ2-3, with 8 bases aligning to TRBD2. The V segment lost 0 bases and the J segment 6 bases; nucleotides outside the gene matches: 9. CDR3 length equals 16 residues. CDR1 is SGHRS, CDR2 YFSETQ, per germline. The chain's CDR3 is CASSLALTSGGDTQYF. CDR3 sequence (DNA): TGCGCCAGCAGCTTGGCCTTAACTAGCGGTGGGGATACGCAGTATTTT.

The rearrangement uses TRBV2 and TRBJ1-5; D is perhaps TRBD1 (5 bases). The CDR3 is made up of 12 amino acids. The germline CDR1 and CDR2 sequences are SNHLY and FYNNEI. Trimming stripped 10 bases from V and 1 base from J, with 8 bases between. The CDR3 DNA sequence: TGTGCCACCAGACAGAGCAATCAGCCCCAGCATTTT. Its translation is CATRQSNQPQHF.

The rearrangement joins TRBV3-1 to TRBJ2-7; D remains ambiguous. This CDR3 has 13 amino acids. V was clipped by 1 base and J by 2 bases, with 6 bases between them. The V gene's germline CDR1 is LGHDT and CDR2 YNNKEL (reference sequence). The CDR3 loop reads CASSQGLAYEQYF. The DNA of the CDR3 is TGTGCCAGCAGCCAAGGTCTAGCCTACGAGCAGTACTTC.

This sequence joins TRBV15 and TRBJ1-1; D call uncertain. With 0 bases removed from V and 13 bases from J, the gap between germline ends came to 15 bases. Germline CDR1 reads LNHNV; CDR2 reads YYDKDF (reference sequence). The CDR3 length is 13 residues. DNA for the CDR3: TGTGCCACCAGCAGAGATTACCGGGGAGGACTTTTCTTT. Amino acid sequence: CATSRDYRGGLFF.

This chain connects TRBV7-9 to TRBJ2-1; tentatively, D is TRBD1 or TRBD2 (5 bases each). The CDR3 runs to 16 residues. In germline, CDR1 is SEHNR, CDR2 FQNEAQ (reference sequence). V lost 6 bases and J 8 bases, leaving 23 bases between the germline ends. CDR3 loop: CASRGRWDPNRDEQFF. The CDR3 DNA reads as TGTGCCAGCAGGGGCCGTTGGGACCCAAATCGGGATGAGCAGTTCTTC. Supplemented by reference TRBV7-9 and TRBJ2-1, the full variable domain reads DTGVSQNPRHKITKRGQNVTFRCDPISEHNRLYWYRQTLGQGPEFLTYFQNEAQLEKSRLLSDRFSAERPKGSFSTLEIQRTEQGDSAMYLCASRGRWDPNRDEQFFGPGTRLTVL.

This clonotype was observed at least ten times. The gene calls are TRBV12-3 or TRBV12-4 and TRBJ2-3, with 12 positions matching TRBD2. V was pared by 5 bases and J by 3 bases, with 3 bases of the junction left unmatched. CDR3 length equals 15 residues. CDR3 sequence reads: CASSPSGGVTDTQYF. As DNA, the CDR3 is TGTGCCAGCAGTCCTAGCGGGGGGGTGACAGATACGCAGTATTTT.

This clonotype was seen at least ten times. The chain combines TRBV12-3 or TRBV12-4 with TRBJ1-1; 9 nucleotides align to TRBD1. The CDR3 has 14 amino acids. The V gene end was trimmed by 5 bases and the J gene end by 4 bases; junction bases not matched to a gene: 5. The CDR3 is CASSLDRGGTEAFF. As DNA, the CDR3 is TGTGCCAGCAGTCTGGACAGGGGAGGCACTGAAGCTTTCTTT.

Details on this clonotype: The germline gene is not matched at one end of the junction; a read error may be the cause. The chain recombines TRBV11-3 with TRBJ2-5; 8 bases match TRBD1. The length of the CDR3 is 15 residues. Germline V gives CDR1 SGHNT, CDR2 YENEEA. CDR3: CASSFEVKQGGFLNF. The DNA of the CDR3 is TGTGCCAGCAGCTTCGAAGTAAAACAGGGGGGCTTTCTGAACTTC.

The table lists this clonotype with a count of one. V usage is TRBV6-2 or TRBV6-3 and J usage is TRBJ2-5; 10 bases are a match to TRBD1. CDR1 and CDR2 (germline): MNHEY, SVGEGT. V was clipped by 8 bases and J by 1 base; unmatched bases: 10. This CDR3 is 16 amino acids long. CDR3 DNA: TGTGCCAGCTACGAAGTAAGACAGGGGGCCCAAGAGACCCAGTACTTC. The encoded protein is CASYEVRQGAQETQYF.

The chain uses TRBV20-1 and TRBJ2-3; 14 bases line up with TRBD2. Germline V gives CDR1 DFQATT, CDR2 SNEGSKA (reference sequence). The V and J ends lost 6 bases and 0 bases, in that order; junction bases with no gene match: 5. The CDR3 is made up of 16 amino acids. The chain's CDR3 is CSARGLAGVSTDTQYF. The CDR3 DNA is TGCAGTGCGAGGGGACTAGCGGGGGTTAGCACAGATACGCAGTATTTT.

CDR3 amino acids: CASSLWQGLETQYF. CDR3 in DNA: TGTGCCAGCAGTTTATGGCAGGGCTTGGAGACCCAGTACTTC. The chain couples TRBV12-3 or TRBV12-4 to TRBJ2-5; D is perhaps TRBD1 (5 bases). V was pared by 2 bases and J by 5 bases, with 12 bases between. The CDR3 runs 14 residues.